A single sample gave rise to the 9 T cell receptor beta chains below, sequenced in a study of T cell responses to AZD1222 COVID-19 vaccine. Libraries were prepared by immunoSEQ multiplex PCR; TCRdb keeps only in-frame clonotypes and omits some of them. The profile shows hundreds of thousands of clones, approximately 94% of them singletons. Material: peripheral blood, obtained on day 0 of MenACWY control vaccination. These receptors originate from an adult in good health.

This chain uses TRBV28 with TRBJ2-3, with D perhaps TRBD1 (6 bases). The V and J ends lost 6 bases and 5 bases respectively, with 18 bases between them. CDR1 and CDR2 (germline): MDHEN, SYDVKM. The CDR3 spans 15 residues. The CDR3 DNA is TGTGCCAGCAGCTCGCCAGGGGCGAACCAAGATACGCAGTATTTT. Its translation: CASSSPGANQDTQYF.

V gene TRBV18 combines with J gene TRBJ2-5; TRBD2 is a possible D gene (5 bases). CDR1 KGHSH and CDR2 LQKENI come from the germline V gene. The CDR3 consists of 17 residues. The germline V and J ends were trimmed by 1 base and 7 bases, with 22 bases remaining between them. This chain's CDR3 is CASSPQVASLSEGTQYF. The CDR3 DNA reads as TGTGCCAGCTCACCACAAGTGGCTAGTCTTTCCGAGGGGACCCAGTACTTC.

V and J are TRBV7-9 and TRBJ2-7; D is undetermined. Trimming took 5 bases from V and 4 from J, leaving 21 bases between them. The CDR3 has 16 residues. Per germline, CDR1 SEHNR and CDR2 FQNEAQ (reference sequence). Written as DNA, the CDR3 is TGTGCCAGCAGCAACTCCAATCACGACGCGGCATACGAGCAGTACTTC. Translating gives CASSNSNHDAAYEQYF.

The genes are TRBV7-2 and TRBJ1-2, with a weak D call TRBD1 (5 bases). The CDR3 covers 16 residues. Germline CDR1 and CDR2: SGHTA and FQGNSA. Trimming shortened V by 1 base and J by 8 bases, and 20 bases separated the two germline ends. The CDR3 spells CASSLGPPTRGGGYTF. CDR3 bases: TGTGCCAGCAGCTTAGGACCCCCGACCCGGGGCGGCGGCTACACCTTC.

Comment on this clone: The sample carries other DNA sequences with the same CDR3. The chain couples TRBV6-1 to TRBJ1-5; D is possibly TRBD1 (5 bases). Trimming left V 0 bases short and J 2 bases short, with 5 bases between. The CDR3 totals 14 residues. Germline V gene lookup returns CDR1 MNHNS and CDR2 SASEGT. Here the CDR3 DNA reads TGTGCCAGCAGTGAAGCGGGGGGCAATCAGCCCCAGCATTTT. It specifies CASSEAGGNQPQHF.

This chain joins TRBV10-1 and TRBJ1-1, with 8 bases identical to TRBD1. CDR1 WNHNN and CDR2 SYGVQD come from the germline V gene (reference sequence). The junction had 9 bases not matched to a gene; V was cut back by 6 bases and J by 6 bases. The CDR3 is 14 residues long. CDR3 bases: TGCGCCAGCAGGCCGACAGGGGACCATTCTGAAGCTTTCTTT. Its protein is CASRPTGDHSEAFF.

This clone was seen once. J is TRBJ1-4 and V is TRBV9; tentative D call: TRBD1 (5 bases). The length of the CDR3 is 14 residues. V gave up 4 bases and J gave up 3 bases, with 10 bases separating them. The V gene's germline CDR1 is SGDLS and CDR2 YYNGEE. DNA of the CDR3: TGTGCCAGCAGCCCCGGGGGATCTAATGAAAAACTGTTTTTT. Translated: CASSPGGSNEKLFF.

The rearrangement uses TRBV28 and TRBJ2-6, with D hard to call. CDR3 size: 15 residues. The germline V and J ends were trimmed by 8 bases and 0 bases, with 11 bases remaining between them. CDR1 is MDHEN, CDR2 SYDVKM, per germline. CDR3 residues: CASYGRSSGANVLTF. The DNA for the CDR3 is TGTGCCAGCTATGGACGGAGCTCTGGGGCCAACGTCCTGACTTTC. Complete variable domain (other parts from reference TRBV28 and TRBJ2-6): DVKVTQSSRYLVKRTGEKVFLECVQDMDHENMFWYRQDPGLGLRLIYFSYDVKMKEKGDIPEGYSVSREKKERFSLILESASTNQTSMYLCASYGRSSGANVLTFGAGSRLTVL.

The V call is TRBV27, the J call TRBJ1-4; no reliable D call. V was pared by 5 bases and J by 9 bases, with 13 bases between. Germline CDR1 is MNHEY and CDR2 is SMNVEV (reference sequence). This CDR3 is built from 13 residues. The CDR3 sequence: CASSDPLNKKLFF. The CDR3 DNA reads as TGTGCCAGCAGTGATCCACTAAATAAAAAACTGTTTTTT.